This passage covers 10 T cell receptor beta chains from one sample sequenced in a study of shared T cell receptors in the human thymus (dated by TCRdb to about 2021). Libraries were made using the immunoSEQ multiplex PCR assay. TCRdb re-hosts the immuneACCESS table, in-frame sequences only. Its copies lack some clones; in the studies checked, an unresolved V gene accounts for under half of them, and the cause for the rest is not known. This sample is represented by about 540,000 clones; around three quarters of them were singletons. The ten largest clonotypes hold roughly 0.013% of the sample. The same specimen was also included in a second study, on human thymus T cells.

The specimen sequenced was thymocytes. Receptors were obtained from a boy less than two years old with a congenital heart defect. Donor details come from another sample of the same person, matched by shared clones.

V is TRBV4-3 and J is TRBJ2-7, with a possible D match to TRBD1 (6 bases). Germline V gene lookup returns CDR1 LGHNA and CDR2 YSLEER. Trimming pared 1 base from V and 0 bases from J, leaving 22 bases between. The CDR3 totals 19 residues. As DNA, the CDR3 is TGCGCCAGCAGCCAAGTTTTAAGGGGTCCTGGGGGACACTCCTACGAGCAGTACTTC. It yields the protein CASSQVLRGPGGHSYEQYF.

J is TRBJ1-1 and V is TRBV7-9, with 8 bases identical to TRBD1. CDR1 SEHNR and CDR2 FQNEAQ come from the germline V gene (reference sequence). The J segment lost 11 bases and the V segment lost 3 bases, leaving 11 bases of the junction unmatched. CDR3 length: 14 residues. CDR3 loop: CASSFLSEQGGAFF. CDR3 in DNA: TGTGCCAGCAGCTTTCTCTCAGAACAGGGGGGGGCTTTCTTT.

The chain is built from TRBV5-1 and TRBJ2-6; D may be TRBD1 (5 bases). The V end was cut by 2 bases, the J end by 3 bases, with 12 bases between. The CDR3 is 16 amino acids. CDR1 and CDR2 from the germline V gene are SGHRS and YFSETQ. The CDR3 loop reads CASSLEGVRGANVLTF. The CDR3 nucleotides are TGCGCCAGCAGCTTAGAAGGGGTCCGTGGGGCCAACGTCCTGACTTTC. Looking up the rest from reference TRBV5-1 and TRBJ2-6 gives the full variable domain: KAGVTQTPRYLIKTRGQQVTLSCSPISGHRSVSWYQQTPGQGLQFLFEYFSETQRNKGNFPGRFSGRQFSNSRSEMNVSTLELGDSALYLCASSLEGVRGANVLTFGAGSRLTVL.

The rearrangement joins TRBV7-6 to TRBJ2-7; 9 nucleotides align to TRBD2. J was trimmed by 5 bases and V by 5 bases; bases with no gene match: 16. This CDR3 region has 17 residues. Per germline, CDR1 SGHVS and CDR2 FNYEAQ. DNA of the CDR3: TGTGCCAGCAGCCACCGGTTAGGTAGCGGGGGTGGCGACGAGCAGTACTTC. Protein: CASSHRLGSGGGDEQYF.

The chain links TRBV2 to TRBJ1-4, with 7 bases lining up with TRBD1. The CDR3 has 14 residues. V dropped 0 bases and J dropped 6; count of bases not matched to a gene: 1. CDR1 and CDR2 (germline): SNHLY, FYNNEI. CDR3 amino acids: CASSEARGDEKLFF. In nucleotides, the CDR3 is TGTGCCAGCAGTGAAGCCAGGGGGGATGAAAAACTGTTTTTT.

This clone was recorded once. The V and J genes are TRBV5-6 and TRBJ2-7; D might be TRBD2 (6 bases). V was shortened by 4 bases and J by 4 bases, with 18 bases between the two germline ends. CDR3 length: 15 residues. Germline CDR1 reads SGHDT; CDR2 reads YYEEEE. In nucleotides, the CDR3 is TGTGCCAGCAGCAGAGACAGCGGGTCCCTGTACGAGCAGTACTTC. Its protein product is CASSRDSGSLYEQYF.

CDR3 in amino acids: CASKATEVSSYEQYF. The CDR3 nucleotides read TGTGCCAGCAAGGCCACGGAGGTGAGCTCCTACGAGCAGTACTTC. The chain links TRBV27 to TRBJ2-7; TRBD2 might be the D (5 bases). From germline, CDR1 is MNHEY and CDR2 SMNVEV (reference sequence). The length of the CDR3 is 15 residues. Trimming removed 7 bases at V and 0 bases at J, with 16 bases between.

The chain employs TRBV7-6 and TRBJ2-3, with 12 nucleotides matching TRBD2. CDR3 size: 19 residues. Germline V gene data show CDR1 as SGHVS and CDR2 as FNYEAQ. Trimming removed 5 bases from V and 9 bases from J; junction bases left unmatched: 21. In DNA, the CDR3 is TGTGCCAGCAGCCCGACTAGCGGGAGAGGCCATGGGTTCCAGGGAACGCAGTATTTT. Translating gives CASSPTSGRGHGFQGTQYF.

The chain combines TRBV7-6 with TRBJ2-5, with 8 bases lining up with TRBD2. CDR3 length: 17 residues. Germline assignment: CDR1 SGHVS and CDR2 FNYEAQ. With 4 bases clipped from V and 2 bases from J, the junction kept 12 bases outside the gene matches. The DNA of the CDR3 is TGTGCCAGCAGCTCGGGAGGGACGAAACATCGACAAGAGACCCAGTACTTC. Translation: CASSSGGTKHRQETQYF.

This sequence joins TRBV20-1 and TRBJ2-5; D is unresolved. CDR3 length: 11 residues. V was shortened by 8 bases and J by 5 bases, with 12 bases between the two germline ends. Germline lookup yields CDR1 DFQATT and CDR2 SNEGSKA (reference sequence). This chain's CDR3 is CSRSRPETQYF. The CDR3 coding sequence is TGCAGTCGGTCTAGACCGGAGACCCAGTACTTC.